This entry describes one TCR beta chain. Antigen specificity is unknown. A junction boundary mismatches the germline segment, possibly from a read error. No cell sorting was done before RNA was extracted from the tissue. The normal lung tissue was taken more than 3 cm from the tumor edge. Germline loops: CDR1 MNHEY, CDR2 SVGAGI. This CDR3 comprises 14 residues. This entry belongs to a study of tumor and adjacent non-tumor tissue in lung cancer. Three rounds of nested PCR, following a modified ARM-PCR protocol, produced the TCRbeta library. MiXCR was run by TCRdb on the multiplex PCR reads, yielding one entry per CDR3 protein. The sample contains 70,000 to 90,000 distinct CDR3 sequences, approximately 78% of which appear only once. Findings and limits, study-wide: In normal lung, the top 100 clones were significantly more dominant than in tumor.

The clonotype originates from a man aged 55 to 70 with non-small cell lung cancer. The sequenced sample was distant non-tumor lung tissue. This chain connects TRBV6-5 to TRBJ2-5; D perhaps matches TRBD2 (5 bases). The CDR3 here is CDSSDTETAGAQYF. The CDR3 bases are TGTGACAGCAGTGATACCGAGACCGCGGGTGCCCAGTACTTC.